The 11 T cell receptor beta chains below come from one sample, sequenced in a study of cytomegalovirus exposure and HLA in healthy donors. PCR amplification relied on 60 Vbeta primers (plus 13 Jbeta primers). Profiled with immunoSEQ multiplex PCR; TCRdb holds only in-frame clones, not every one. The sample has 110,000 or so clones, 69% seen once. Sequences were obtained from PBMCs. These receptors all stem from a woman between 65 and 79 years old in good health and CMV-seropositive.

The J gene is TRBJ2-3, the V gene TRBV7-2; TRBD1 is a possible D gene (6 bases). This CDR3 contains 14 residues. Germline lookup yields CDR1 SGHTA and CDR2 FQGNSA. The V end lost 0 bases, the J end lost 2 bases, and 6 bases lay between the germline ends. The CDR3 DNA reads as TGTGCCAGCAGCTTAGCGGGGGCCACAGATACGCAGTATTTT. Its translation: CASSLAGATDTQYF.

This chain links TRBV6-1 with TRBJ1-1, with TRBD1 matching 7 bases. The germline V gene encodes CDR1 MNHNS and CDR2 SASEGT. V was clipped by 3 bases and J by 0 bases; unmatched bases: 4. This CDR3 spans 15 amino acids. The CDR3 spells CASSEPGQLNTEAFF. DNA of the CDR3: TGTGCCAGCAGTGAGCCGGGACAGTTGAACACTGAAGCTTTCTTT.

The gene calls are TRBV30 and TRBJ1-6, with D hard to call. The CDR3 loop spans 13 amino acids. The V end was cut by 2 bases, the J end by 8 bases, with 10 bases between. The germline V gene encodes CDR1 GTSNPN and CDR2 SVGIG (reference sequence). In nucleotides, the CDR3 is TGTGCCTGGAGTATCGACGCGGATTCACCCCTCCACTTT. Protein product: CAWSIDADSPLHF.

The CDR3, as DNA: TGTGCCAGCAGTTTATATGGGGCAGGGGGTGGCTACACCTTC. It yields the protein CASSLYGAGGGYTF. The chain carries TRBV27 and TRBJ1-2, with 7 bases that match TRBD1. The CDR3 contains 14 residues. With 1 base clipped from V and 7 bases from J, the junction kept 6 bases outside the gene matches. Germline V lookup: CDR1 MNHEY, CDR2 SMNVEV (reference sequence).

The chain is built from TRBV30 and TRBJ2-3; 12 positions match TRBD2. This CDR3 region has 17 residues. V lost 1 base and J lost 3; bases outside the gene matches: 8. CDR1 and CDR2 from the germline V gene are GTSNPN and SVGIG (reference sequence). CDR3 nucleotides: TGTGCCTGGAGTGGTTGGACTAGCGGGGATAGGACAGATACGCAGTATTTT. Amino acids: CAWSGWTSGDRTDTQYF. The full variable domain, with the rest looked up from reference TRBV30 and TRBJ2-3, is SQTIHQWPATLVQPVGSPLSLECTVEGTSNPNLYWYRQAAGRGLQLLFYSVGIGQISSEVPQNLSASRPQDRQFILSSKKLLLSDSGFYLCAWSGWTSGDRTDTQYFGPGTRLTVL.

CDR3 bases: TGTGCCAGCAGACCGACAGGGTTAAGTGAAGCTTTCTTT. This translates into CASRPTGLSEAFF. V is TRBV2 and J is TRBJ1-1; 7 bases fit TRBD1. The CDR3 has 13 residues. Trimming took 6 bases from V and 7 from J; bases not matched to a gene: 8. Germline V lookup: CDR1 SNHLY, CDR2 FYNNEI. Supplemented by reference TRBV2 and TRBJ1-1, the full variable domain reads EPEVTQTPSHQVTQMGQEVILRCVPISNHLYFYWYRQILGQKVEFLVSFYNNEISEKSEIFDDQFSVERPDGSNFTLKIRSTKLEDSAMYFCASRPTGLSEAFFGQGTRLTVV.

This sequence joins TRBV6-5 and TRBJ1-1, with 9 positions matching TRBD1. Germline V gives CDR1 MNHEY, CDR2 SVGAGI. V lost 0 bases, J lost 6 bases, and 8 bases stayed unmatched. This CDR3 contains 16 residues. In nucleotides, the CDR3 is TGTGCCAGCAGTTACTCGCCGGGACAGGGCGACGCTGAAGCTTTCTTT. Translation gives CASSYSPGQGDAEAFF.

This chain uses TRBV6-1 with TRBJ2-3; 8 bases map to TRBD2. Germline CDR1 MNHNS, CDR2 SASEGT. Unmatched junction bases numbered 8, after V lost 6 bases and J lost 0 bases. This CDR3 spans 16 amino acids. CDR3 nucleotides: TGTGCCAGCAGAGAACCTAGCGGGCCTAGCACAGATACGCAGTATTTT. Protein sequence: CASREPSGPSTDTQYF.

The chain links TRBV5-1 to TRBJ1-2; TRBD1 aligns across 9 bases. J lost 6 bases, V lost 2 bases, and 5 bases had no gene match. This CDR3 region has 14 residues. The germline CDR1 and CDR2 sequences are SGHRS and YFSETQ. CDR3 DNA: TGCGCCAGCAGCTTCGGACAGGGGAGCGATGGCTACACCTTC. Protein: CASSFGQGSDGYTF. The complete variable domain, with remaining parts taken from reference TRBV5-1 and TRBJ1-2, reads KAGVTQTPRYLIKTRGQQVTLSCSPISGHRSVSWYQQTPGQGLQFLFEYFSETQRNKGNFPGRFSGRQFSNSRSEMNVSTLELGDSALYLCASSFGQGSDGYTFGSGTRLTVV.

This clone was recorded a few times. The V gene is TRBV2, the J gene TRBJ2-7; D is perhaps TRBD2 (6 bases). Germline assignment: CDR1 SNHLY and CDR2 FYNNEI. The CDR3 covers 13 residues. Trimming cost V 7 bases and J 4 bases, with 14 bases left between them. The CDR3 protein is CASNPGVVYEQYF. The CDR3, as DNA: TGTGCCAGCAACCCGGGGGTCGTGTACGAGCAGTACTTC.

The J gene is TRBJ1-4, the V gene TRBV6-1, with 9 bases identical to TRBD1. V was pared by 6 bases and J by 3 bases, with 11 bases of the junction left unmatched. Germline CDR1 MNHNS, CDR2 SASEGT. This CDR3 comprises 17 residues. CDR3 region: CASRERDRVYANEKLFF. The CDR3 DNA reads TGTGCCAGCAGGGAACGGGACAGGGTCTACGCTAATGAAAAACTGTTTTTT.